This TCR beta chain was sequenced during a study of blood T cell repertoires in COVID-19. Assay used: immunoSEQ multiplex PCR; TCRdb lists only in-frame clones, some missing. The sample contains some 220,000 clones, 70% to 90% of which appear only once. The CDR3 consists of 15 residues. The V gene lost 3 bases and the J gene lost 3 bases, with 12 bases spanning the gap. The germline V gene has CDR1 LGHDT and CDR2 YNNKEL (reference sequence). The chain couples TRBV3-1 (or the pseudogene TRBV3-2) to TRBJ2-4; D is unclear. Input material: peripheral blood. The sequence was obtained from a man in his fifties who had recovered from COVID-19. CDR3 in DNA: TGTGCCAGCAGCCAGAGGTTGTACGACAAAAACATTCAGTACTTC. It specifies CASSQRLYDKNIQYF.